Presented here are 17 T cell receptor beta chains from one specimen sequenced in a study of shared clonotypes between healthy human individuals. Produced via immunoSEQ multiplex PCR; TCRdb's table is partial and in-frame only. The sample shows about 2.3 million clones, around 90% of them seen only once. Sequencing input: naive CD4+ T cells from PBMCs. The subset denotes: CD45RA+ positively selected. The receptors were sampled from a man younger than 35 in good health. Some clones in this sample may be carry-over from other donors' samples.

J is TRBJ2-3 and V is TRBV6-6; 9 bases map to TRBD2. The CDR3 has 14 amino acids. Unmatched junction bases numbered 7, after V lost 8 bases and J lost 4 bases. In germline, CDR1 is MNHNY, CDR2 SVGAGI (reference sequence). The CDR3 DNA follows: TGTGCCAGCTGTCGGCTAGCGGGACCAGATACGCAGTATTTT. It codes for CASCRLAGPDTQYF.

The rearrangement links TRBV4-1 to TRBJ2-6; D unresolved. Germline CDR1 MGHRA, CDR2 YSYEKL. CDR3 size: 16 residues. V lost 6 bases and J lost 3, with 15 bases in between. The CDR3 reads CASRGIGLVGANVLTF. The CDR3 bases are TGCGCCAGCAGAGGGATAGGGCTTGTTGGGGCCAACGTCCTGACTTTC.

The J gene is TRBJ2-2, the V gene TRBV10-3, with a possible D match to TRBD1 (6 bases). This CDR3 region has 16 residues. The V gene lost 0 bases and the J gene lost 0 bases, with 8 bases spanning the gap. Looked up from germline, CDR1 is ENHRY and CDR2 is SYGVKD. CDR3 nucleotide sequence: TGTGCCATCAGTGAGTCGGGGGCTACGAACACCGGGGAGCTGTTTTTT. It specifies CAISESGATNTGELFF.

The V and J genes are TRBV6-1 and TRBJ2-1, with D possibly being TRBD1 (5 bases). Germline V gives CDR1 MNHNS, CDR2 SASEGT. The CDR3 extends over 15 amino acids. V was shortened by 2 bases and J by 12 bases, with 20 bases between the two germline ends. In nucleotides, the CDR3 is TGTGCCAGCAGTGAACATGTAGGCTCAGGGTGGTGGCAGTTCTTC. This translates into CASSEHVGSGWWQFF.

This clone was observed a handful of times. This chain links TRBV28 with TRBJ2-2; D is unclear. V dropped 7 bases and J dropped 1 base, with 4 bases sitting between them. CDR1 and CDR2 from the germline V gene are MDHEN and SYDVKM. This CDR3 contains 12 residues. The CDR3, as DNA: TGTGCCAGCACTCGGAACACCGGGGAGCTGTTTTTT. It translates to CASTRNTGELFF.

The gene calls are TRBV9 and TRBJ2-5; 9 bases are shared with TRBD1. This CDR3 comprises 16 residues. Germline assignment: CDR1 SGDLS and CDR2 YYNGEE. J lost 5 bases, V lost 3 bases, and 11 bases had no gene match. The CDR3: CASSAAPQGAGETQYF. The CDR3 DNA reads TGTGCCAGCAGCGCGGCGCCACAGGGGGCAGGGGAGACCCAGTACTTC.

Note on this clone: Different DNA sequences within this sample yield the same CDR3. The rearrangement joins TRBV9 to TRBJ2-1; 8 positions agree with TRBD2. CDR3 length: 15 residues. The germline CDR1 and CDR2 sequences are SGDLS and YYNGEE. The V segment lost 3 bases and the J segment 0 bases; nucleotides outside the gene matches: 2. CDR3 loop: CASSATSGSYNEQFF. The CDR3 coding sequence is TGTGCCAGCAGCGCAACTAGCGGCTCCTACAATGAGCAGTTCTTC.

The CDR3 spells CASSLAPRGGTEAFF. The CDR3 DNA reads as TGTGCCAGCAGTTTGGCCCCGCGGGGTGGGACTGAAGCTTTCTTT. The rearrangement links TRBV28 to TRBJ1-1; D remains unclear. V gave up 3 bases and J gave up 5 bases, with 16 bases separating them. CDR3 length: 15 residues. In germline, CDR1 is MDHEN, CDR2 SYDVKM.

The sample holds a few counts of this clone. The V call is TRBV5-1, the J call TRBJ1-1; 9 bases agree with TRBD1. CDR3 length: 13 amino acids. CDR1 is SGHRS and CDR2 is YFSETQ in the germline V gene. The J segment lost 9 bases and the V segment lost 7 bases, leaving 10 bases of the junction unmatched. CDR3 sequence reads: CASGGQGYDKAFF. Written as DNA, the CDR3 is TGCGCCAGCGGAGGACAGGGGTACGATAAAGCTTTCTTT.

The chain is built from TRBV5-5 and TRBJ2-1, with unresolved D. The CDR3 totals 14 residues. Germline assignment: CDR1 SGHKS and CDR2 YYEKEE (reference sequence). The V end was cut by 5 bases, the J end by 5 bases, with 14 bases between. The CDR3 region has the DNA TGTGCCAGCAGTTTGCCAGGCCCCAACAATGAGCAGTTCTTC. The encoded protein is CASSLPGPNNEQFF.

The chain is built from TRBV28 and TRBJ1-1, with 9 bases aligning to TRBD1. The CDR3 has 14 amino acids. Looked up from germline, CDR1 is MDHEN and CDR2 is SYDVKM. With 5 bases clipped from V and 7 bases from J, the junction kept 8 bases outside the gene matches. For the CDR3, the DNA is TGTGCCAGCAGTCCACGCCCGGGACAGGGTGAAGCTTTCTTT. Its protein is CASSPRPGQGEAFF.

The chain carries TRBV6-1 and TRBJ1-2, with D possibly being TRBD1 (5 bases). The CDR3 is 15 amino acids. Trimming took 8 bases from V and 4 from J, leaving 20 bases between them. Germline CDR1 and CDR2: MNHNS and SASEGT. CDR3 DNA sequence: TGTGCCAGCCTGACAGTTCCCCGGGGGGTCTATGGCTACACCTTC. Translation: CASLTVPRGVYGYTF.

CDR3 bases: TGTGCCAGCAGTTTAATGTCGGGGGCGCGCACCGGGGAGCTGTTTTTT. As protein: CASSLMSGARTGELFF. The rearrangement joins TRBV28 to TRBJ2-2; D possibly uses TRBD1 or TRBD2 (6 bases each). Trimming pared 2 bases from V and 4 bases from J, leaving 14 bases between. The germline CDR1 and CDR2 sequences are MDHEN and SYDVKM. The CDR3 has 16 amino acids.

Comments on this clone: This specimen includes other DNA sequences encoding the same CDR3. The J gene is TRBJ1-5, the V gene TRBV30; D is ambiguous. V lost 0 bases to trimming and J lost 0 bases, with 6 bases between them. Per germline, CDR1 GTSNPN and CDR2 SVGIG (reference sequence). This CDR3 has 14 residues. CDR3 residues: CAWSVGLSNQPQHF. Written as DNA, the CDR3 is TGTGCCTGGAGTGTAGGACTTAGCAATCAGCCCCAGCATTTT.

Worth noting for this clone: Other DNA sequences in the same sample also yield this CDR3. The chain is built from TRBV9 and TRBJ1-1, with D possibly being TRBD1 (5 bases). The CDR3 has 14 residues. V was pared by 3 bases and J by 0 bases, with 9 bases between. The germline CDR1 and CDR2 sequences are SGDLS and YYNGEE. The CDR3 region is CASSAGTVNTEAFF. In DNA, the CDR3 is TGTGCCAGCAGCGCCGGGACGGTGAACACTGAAGCTTTCTTT.

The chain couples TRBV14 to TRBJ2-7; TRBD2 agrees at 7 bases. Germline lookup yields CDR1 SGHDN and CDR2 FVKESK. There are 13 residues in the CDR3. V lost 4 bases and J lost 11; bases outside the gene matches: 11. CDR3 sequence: CASSPTVTSQKYF. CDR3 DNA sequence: TGTGCCAGCAGCCCGACAGTGACTAGCCAGAAGTACTTC. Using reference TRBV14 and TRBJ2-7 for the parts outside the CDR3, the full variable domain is EAGVTQFPSHSVIEKGQTVTLRCDPISGHDNLYWYRRVMGKEIKFLLHFVKESKQDESGMPNNRFLAERTGGTYSTLKVQPAELEDSGVYFCASSPTVTSQKYFGPGTRLTVT.

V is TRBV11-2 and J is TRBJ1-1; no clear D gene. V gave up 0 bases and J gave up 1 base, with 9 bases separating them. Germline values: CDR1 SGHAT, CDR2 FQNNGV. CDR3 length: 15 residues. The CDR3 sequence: CASSLDGRPNTEAFF. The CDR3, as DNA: TGTGCCAGCAGCTTAGACGGCAGACCGAACACTGAAGCTTTCTTT. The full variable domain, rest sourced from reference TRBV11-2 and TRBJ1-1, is EAGVAQSPRYKIIEKRQSVAFWCNPISGHATLYWYQQILGQGPKLLIQFQNNGVVDDSQLPKDRFSAERLKGVDSTLKIQPAKLEDSAVYLCASSLDGRPNTEAFFGQGTRLTVV.